Below, 18 T cell receptor beta chains from the same sample are listed, as sequenced in a study of shared clonotypes between healthy human individuals. Profiled with immunoSEQ multiplex PCR; TCRdb holds only in-frame clones, not every one. In the table there are roughly 640,000 clones, roughly 70% of which are singletons. The material sequenced was memory CD4+ T cells sorted from blood. Subset denoted: CD45RA-negative fraction. These TCRs come from a woman aged 25-40 years in good health.

CDR3 residues: CASSQDPEDVGQYF. The DNA of the CDR3 is TGTGCCAGCAGCCAAGACCCGGAGGATGTCGGGCAGTACTTC. The chain is built from TRBV14 and TRBJ2-7; tentatively, D is TRBD2 (5 bases). V dropped 0 bases and J dropped 9 bases, with 15 bases sitting between them. Germline CDR1 reads SGHDN; CDR2 reads FVKESK. The CDR3 loop spans 14 amino acids.

V usage is TRBV11-2 and J usage is TRBJ2-7; 11 bases agree with TRBD2. The V segment lost 4 bases and the J segment 0 bases; nucleotides outside the gene matches: 11. Germline CDR1 is SGHAT and CDR2 is FQNNGV. This CDR3 has 18 amino acids. CDR3 sequence: CASSSAPTSGSTSYEQYF. Written as DNA, the CDR3 is TGTGCCAGCAGCTCGGCTCCAACTAGCGGGAGTACCTCCTACGAGCAGTACTTC.

The chain carries TRBV28 and TRBJ1-3; 7 nucleotides match TRBD1. This CDR3 is built from 16 residues. Germline V CDR1 and CDR2: MDHEN, SYDVKM. Germline trimming cut 3 bases from V and 3 bases from J; bases unmatched to any gene: 8. CDR3 DNA sequence: TGTGCCAGCAGTTTTGCCGGTGACAGGGTTGGAAACACCATATATTTT. As protein: CASSFAGDRVGNTIYF.

This clone was seen a handful of times. The chain carries TRBV19 and TRBJ2-2; no clear D gene. Germline V gene data show CDR1 as LNHDA and CDR2 as SQIVND (reference sequence). Trimming removed 8 bases at V and 6 bases at J, with 19 bases between. The CDR3 spans 15 residues. CDR3 sequence reads: CASAAIDLGSGELFF. CDR3 coding DNA: TGTGCCAGTGCAGCGATAGATCTAGGTTCCGGGGAGCTGTTTTTT.

The chain has TRBV29-1 and TRBJ2-2; D is ambiguous. CDR3 length: 14 residues. The germline CDR1 and CDR2 sequences are SQVTM and ANQGSEA. The ends were cut back, 5 bases at V and 0 bases at J, with 10 bases in the middle. CDR3 sequence: CSVRRSSNTGELFF. CDR3 nucleotides: TGCAGCGTTCGGAGATCCTCGAACACCGGGGAGCTGTTTTTT.

The chain uses TRBV5-6 and TRBJ1-3; a possible D gene is TRBD1 (5 bases). The V and J ends lost 4 bases and 2 bases respectively, with 10 bases between them. CDR3 length: 14 amino acids. Per germline, CDR1 SGHDT and CDR2 YYEEEE. CDR3 sequence reads: CASSRIGAGNTIYF. CDR3 DNA: TGTGCCAGCAGCCGGATAGGGGCTGGAAACACCATATATTTT.

V is TRBV9 and J is TRBJ2-1; TRBD2 aligns across 11 bases. The CDR3 contains 15 residues. The V segment lost 6 bases and the J segment 12 bases; nucleotides outside the gene matches: 14. CDR1 is SGDLS, CDR2 YYNGEE, per germline. The chain's CDR3 is CASTPGVAGGRVQFF. CDR3 in DNA: TGTGCCAGCACTCCTGGGGTAGCGGGAGGGCGTGTGCAGTTCTTC.

On this clone: A read error is the likely source, as a far larger clone sits one nucleotide away. This rearrangement joins TRBV5-4 to TRBJ1-2; TRBD1 matches at 7 bases. Germline values: CDR1 SGHNT, CDR2 YYREEE (reference sequence). The CDR3 is made up of 13 amino acids. J gave up 3 bases and V 4 bases, and 3 bases lay outside the gene matches. The CDR3 reads CASSRDSDYGYTF. The CDR3 coding sequence is TGTGCCAGCAGCCGGGACAGTGACTATGGCTACACCTTC.

There are a few counts of this clone. The chain has TRBV27 and TRBJ2-4; no clear D. V was cut by 3 bases and J by 2 bases, with 8 bases left in between. The CDR3 has 14 amino acids. Germline CDR1 MNHEY, CDR2 SMNVEV (reference sequence). CDR3 residues: CASSLLGTKNIQYF. DNA for the CDR3: TGTGCCAGCAGTTTGTTGGGTACCAAAAACATTCAGTACTTC.

This clone came up a few times. The gene calls are TRBV7-2 and TRBJ2-7; D unclear. The CDR3 covers 13 residues. The germline V and J ends were trimmed by 5 bases and 3 bases, with 11 bases remaining between them. The germline V gene has CDR1 SGHTA and CDR2 FQGNSA. The CDR3, as DNA: TGTGCCAGCAGCAAAAGGCGAGGCTACGAGCAGTACTTC. Amino acids: CASSKRRGYEQYF.

V gene TRBV6-1 combines with J gene TRBJ2-7; D is undetermined. From germline, CDR1 is MNHNS and CDR2 SASEGT. Deletions cut 6 bases from V and 6 bases from J, with 12 bases between. CDR3 length equals 12 residues. Written as DNA, the CDR3 is TGTGCCAGCAGAACCTCCGTACCCGAGCAGTACTTC. This translates into CASRTSVPEQYF.

The genes are TRBV28 and TRBJ2-2; weak D call: TRBD2 (5 bases). The germline V gene has CDR1 MDHEN and CDR2 SYDVKM. V was pared by 8 bases and J by 4 bases, with 11 bases between. The CDR3 consists of 13 residues. The CDR3 DNA reads TGTGCCAGCGGGTGGAGGAGCACCGGGGAGCTGTTTTTT. This codes for CASGWRSTGELFF.

Concerning this clone: A much more abundant neighbour one base away suggests this may be a read error. Within the sample, other DNA sequences also encode this same CDR3. The V gene is TRBV6-1, the J gene TRBJ1-1; TRBD1 is a possible D gene (6 bases). This CDR3 is built from 13 residues. Germline V gives CDR1 MNHNS, CDR2 SASEGT. Trimming pared 6 bases from V and 0 bases from J, leaving 8 bases between. The CDR3 reads CASRGQLNTEAFF. The CDR3 coding sequence is TGTGCCAGCAGAGGACAGTTGAACACTGAAGCTTTCTTT.

This sequence joins TRBV30 and TRBJ2-5, with TRBD1 matching 7 bases. The better agreement between TRBJ2-7 and the DNA end casts doubt on the J call. The CDR3 length is 15 residues. The germline gives CDR1 GTSNPN, CDR2 SVGIG (reference sequence). This chain's CDR3 is CAWRHPGQSPYEQYF. Written as DNA, the CDR3 is TGTGCCTGGAGGCATCCGGGACAGTCCCCCTACGAGCAGTACTTC.

The chain uses TRBV5-4 and TRBJ1-1, with D uncertain. Between the trimmed V and J ends, which lost 1 base and 6 bases, there was a span of 10 bases. The germline gives CDR1 SGHNT, CDR2 YYREEE (reference sequence). There are 13 residues in the CDR3. CDR3 in DNA: TGTGCCAGCAGCTTGAGGGTCGACGCTGAAGCTTTCTTT. It codes for CASSLRVDAEAFF.

As to this clone: Within the sample, other DNA sequences also encode this same CDR3. The chain recombines TRBV15 with TRBJ1-1; no definite D call. CDR3 length equals 15 residues. Germline V lookup: CDR1 LNHNV, CDR2 YYDKDF (reference sequence). The germline V and J ends were trimmed by 0 bases and 2 bases, with 10 bases remaining between them. In DNA, the CDR3 is TGTGCCACCAGCAGAGATCGCCAAGAAAACACTGAAGCTTTCTTT. It encodes CATSRDRQENTEAFF. Complete variable domain (other parts from reference TRBV15 and TRBJ1-1): DAMVIQNPRYQVTQFGKPVTLSCSQTLNHNVMYWYQQKSSQAPKLLFHYYDKDFNNEADTPDNFQSRRPNTSFCFLDIRSPGLGDTAMYLCATSRDRQENTEAFFGQGTRLTVV.

V and J are TRBV11-3 and TRBJ1-1, with D perhaps matching TRBD1 (6 bases). The CDR3 length is 15 residues. V lost 0 bases to trimming and J lost 4 bases, with 12 bases between them. Germline-derived CDR1 and CDR2 are SGHNT and YENEEA. CDR3 DNA: TGTGCCAGCAGCTTAGACGGGGGGCTCGGCACTGAAGCTTTCTTT. Amino acid sequence: CASSLDGGLGTEAFF. The variable domain in full, completed from reference TRBV11-3 and TRBJ1-1, reads EAGVVQSPRYKIIEKKQPVAFWCNPISGHNTLYWYLQNLGQGPELLIRYENEEAVDDSQLPKDRFSAERLKGVDSTLKIQPAELGDSAVYLCASSLDGGLGTEAFFGQGTRLTVV.

The rearrangement joins TRBV2 to TRBJ2-3; unclear D gene. With 1 base removed from V and 7 bases from J, the gap between germline ends came to 6 bases. This CDR3 contains 12 residues. CDR1 SNHLY and CDR2 FYNNEI come from the germline V gene. The CDR3 here is CASSEGVHTQYF. In DNA form, the CDR3 reads TGTGCCAGCAGTGAAGGGGTACATACGCAGTATTTT.